The 19 T cell receptor beta chains in this list originate from one sample, sequenced in a study of shared clonotypes between healthy human individuals. Data came from immunoSEQ multiplex PCR; TCRdb stores just in-frame clones and leaves some out. The sample has 2 million to 2.5 million clones; approximately 93% are singletons. Specimen: naive CD4+ T cells from PBMCs. As for subset: CD45RA+ positively selected. The receptors derive from a man younger than 35 in good health. Some clones in this sample may be carry-over from other donors' samples.

The genes are TRBV2 and TRBJ1-2; D is possibly TRBD1 (6 bases). The ends were cut back, 5 bases at V and 5 bases at J, with 12 bases in the middle. Germline lookup yields CDR1 SNHLY and CDR2 FYNNEI. This CDR3 is built from 13 residues. The CDR3 reads CASSPSGDYGYTF. For the CDR3, the DNA is TGTGCCAGCAGTCCCTCAGGGGATTATGGCTACACCTTC.

V and J are TRBV30 and TRBJ2-5; tentatively, D is TRBD2 (5 bases). The J call may be in error: the DNA end matches TRBJ2-7 better. The germline V gene encodes CDR1 GTSNPN and CDR2 SVGIG (reference sequence). The CDR3 contains 13 residues. CDR3 DNA: TGTGCCTGGAGTGCGCAGGTCGAGGGCGAGCAGTACTTC. Protein sequence: CAWSAQVEGEQYF.

Here the CDR3 DNA reads TGTGCCAGCACTCTTTCGGGCCCTGGGGCCAACGTCCTGACTTTC. Its protein product is CASTLSGPGANVLTF. The rearrangement uses TRBV28 and TRBJ2-6; D remains ambiguous. The germline V and J ends were trimmed by 7 bases and 2 bases, with 12 bases remaining between them. Germline V gene sequence: CDR1 MDHEN, CDR2 SYDVKM. The CDR3 has 15 amino acids.

This chain connects TRBV2 to TRBJ2-7; D is undetermined. V lost 3 bases, J lost 4 bases, and 13 bases lay in between. Germline-derived CDR1 and CDR2 are SNHLY and FYNNEI. The CDR3 totals 14 residues. This CDR3 is CASSDPAQLYEQYF. The DNA of the CDR3 is TGTGCCAGCAGTGATCCTGCCCAGCTATACGAGCAGTACTTC.

Worth noting for this clone: The germline gene is not matched at one end of the junction; a read error may be the cause. V gene TRBV15 combines with J gene TRBJ2-7; D possibly corresponds to TRBD2 (6 bases). The CDR3 spans 14 residues. CDR1 and CDR2 from the germline V gene are LNHNV and YYDKDF (reference sequence). For the CDR3, the DNA is TGTGCCACCAGCCGAGAGGGACGCGGGGACGAGCAGTACTTC. Translation gives CATSREGRGDEQYF.

The V gene is TRBV27, the J gene TRBJ2-3, with 7 positions matching TRBD1. Looked up from germline, CDR1 is MNHEY and CDR2 is SMNVEV (reference sequence). Trimming at V came to 5 bases and at J to 0 bases, leaving 2 bases not matched to a gene. This CDR3 comprises 14 residues. The CDR3 sequence: CASSNRGSTDTQYF. In nucleotides, the CDR3 is TGTGCCAGCAGTAACAGGGGCAGCACAGATACGCAGTATTTT.

The chain combines TRBV7-6 with TRBJ2-2; 7 bases match TRBD1. The CDR3 is 15 residues long. Germline loops: CDR1 SGHVS, CDR2 FNYEAQ. V was clipped by 5 bases and J by 2 bases; unmatched bases: 5. Here the CDR3 reads CASSTGQRNTGELFF. The CDR3 bases are TGTGCCAGCAGCACGGGACAGCGAAACACCGGGGAGCTGTTTTTT.

Remarks on this clone: The sample holds other DNA sequences that translate to the same CDR3. This chain links TRBV5-8 with TRBJ2-7; D gene ambiguous. The CDR3 runs 15 residues. Germline loops: CDR1 SGHTS, CDR2 YDEGEE. Trimming left V 0 bases short and J 0 bases short, with 10 bases between. CDR3 loop: CASSLAGRSSYEQYF. CDR3 DNA: TGTGCCAGCAGCTTGGCCGGTAGAAGCTCCTACGAGCAGTACTTC.

V and J are TRBV5-1 and TRBJ1-5; a possible D gene is TRBD1 (5 bases). V lost 0 bases to trimming and J lost 8 bases, with 21 bases between them. Germline V gene data show CDR1 as SGHRS and CDR2 as YFSETQ. The CDR3 covers 17 residues. CDR3 loop: CASSLDPQGLTDKPQHF. The CDR3, as DNA: TGCGCCAGCAGCTTGGACCCGCAGGGTTTGACGGATAAGCCCCAGCATTTT.

To note about this clone: At the DNA level, this CDR3 is encoded by other sequences in the same sample as well. The chain recombines TRBV28 with TRBJ1-1; 7 bases are shared with TRBD1. Per the germline V gene, CDR1 is MDHEN and CDR2 is SYDVKM. The junction had 9 bases not matched to a gene; V was cut back by 6 bases and J by 5 bases. The CDR3 extends over 14 amino acids. The CDR3 region has the DNA TGTGCCAGCAGCCCCCGGGACAGAGGGACTGAAGCTTTCTTT. It codes for CASSPRDRGTEAFF.

The chain couples TRBV5-6 to TRBJ2-1, with D perhaps matching TRBD1 or TRBD2 (5 bases each). The CDR3 is made up of 17 amino acids. V dropped 0 bases and J dropped 8 bases, with 21 bases sitting between them. Germline loops: CDR1 SGHDT, CDR2 YYEEEE. CDR3 coding DNA: TGTGCCAGCAGCTTGGTGGGACGTAATTACGGTCGGCATGAGCAGTTCTTC. Its translation: CASSLVGRNYGRHEQFF.

J is TRBJ1-2 and V is TRBV7-2, with D uncertain. Germline assignment: CDR1 SGHTA and CDR2 FQGNSA. Trimming left V 5 bases short and J 8 bases short, with 12 bases between. CDR3 length equals 12 residues. The CDR3 region has the DNA TGTGCCAGCAGCGAGCTTCGGTTCGGCTACACCTTC. Its translation is CASSELRFGYTF.

V usage is TRBV18 and J usage is TRBJ2-7; possible D gene TRBD1, 6 bases. The V end lost 6 bases, the J end lost 3 bases, and 18 bases lay between the germline ends. Germline CDR1 KGHSH, CDR2 LQKENI. The CDR3 length is 15 residues. The CDR3 here is CASSPRDTQIYEQYF. DNA of the CDR3: TGTGCCAGCTCTCCCCGGGACACCCAGATCTACGAGCAGTACTTC.

CDR3 nucleotides: TGCGCCAGCAGCCAAGGGGCCGTGAATAGCAATCAGCCCCAGCATTTT. This encodes CASSQGAVNSNQPQHF. The chain has TRBV4-1 and TRBJ1-5; no reliable D call. CDR1 and CDR2 from the germline V gene are MGHRA and YSYEKL. The CDR3 runs to 16 residues. Trimming pared 1 base from V and 0 bases from J, leaving 10 bases between.

The chain carries TRBV11-2 and TRBJ2-3; 11 bases line up with TRBD2. Germline CDR1 reads SGHAT; CDR2 reads FQNNGV. The trim removed 5 bases at V and 2 bases at J, leaving 6 bases unmatched. This CDR3 region has 16 residues. The CDR3 sequence is CASSTLAGGLTDTQYF. CDR3 DNA sequence: TGTGCCAGCAGCACCCTAGCGGGAGGCCTCACAGATACGCAGTATTTT.

This clone has a handful of counts. The chain is built from TRBV30 and TRBJ1-2; D is undetermined. V was trimmed by 0 bases and J by 7 bases, leaving 12 bases between them. Germline loops: CDR1 GTSNPN, CDR2 SVGIG (reference sequence). The CDR3 is 13 residues long. CDR3 amino acids: CAWSVTTASGYTF. In DNA form, the CDR3 reads TGTGCCTGGAGTGTAACAACAGCTAGTGGCTACACCTTC.

The genes are TRBV4-3 and TRBJ1-1; D gene unclear. Trimming left V 4 bases short and J 2 bases short, with 14 bases between. CDR1 LGHNA and CDR2 YSLEER come from the germline V gene. The CDR3 totals 15 residues. CDR3 residues: CASSRVEQTNTEAFF. CDR3 coding DNA: TGCGCCAGCAGCCGCGTGGAACAGACAAACACTGAAGCTTTCTTT.

This sequence joins TRBV18 and TRBJ1-4; D gene ambiguous. Between the trimmed V and J ends, which lost 2 bases and 7 bases, there was a span of 20 bases. Germline lookup yields CDR1 KGHSH and CDR2 LQKENI. CDR3 length: 17 amino acids. The CDR3 sequence is CASSPASARVGSEKLFF. DNA for the CDR3: TGTGCCAGCTCACCAGCTTCGGCTAGGGTTGGCAGTGAAAAACTGTTTTTT.

This clone was observed once. The chain joins TRBV5-8 to TRBJ1-5; possible D gene TRBD1, 6 bases. Trimming left V 5 bases short and J 7 bases short, with 13 bases between. There are 13 residues in the CDR3. The V gene's germline CDR1 is SGHTS and CDR2 YDEGEE. The DNA of the CDR3 is TGTGCCAGCAGTTCACAGGGTGGCCAGCCCCAGCATTTT. This translates into CASSSQGGQPQHF.